These 4 T cell receptor beta chains came from one sample sequenced in a study of PD-1 blockade in classical Hodgkin lymphoma. Clones were read by immunoSEQ multiplex PCR, and TCRdb kept only the in-frame ones, dropping some. The repertoire has around 27,000 clones, around 85% of them found once; the top ten carry 2.4%. Time point in this sample: cycle 4 day 1 (C4D1), after 5 to 7 weeks of nivolumab. All the patients suffered relapse after autologous stem cell transplantation, and brentuximab vedotin exposure differed. Out of thawed PBMCs, magnetic negative selection purified CD4+ T cells. The specimen was CD4+ T cells from blood, collected before the fourth cycle of nivolumab. The receptors derive from a human donor with classical Hodgkin lymphoma.

The chain links TRBV7-9 to TRBJ2-7; D possibly matches TRBD1 or TRBD2 (5 bases each). CDR3 size: 13 residues. The V gene lost 5 bases and the J gene lost 0 bases, with 8 bases spanning the gap. CDR1 is SEHNR and CDR2 is FQNEAQ in the germline V gene (reference sequence). CDR3: CASSTGTSYEQYF. CDR3 DNA sequence: TGTGCCAGCAGCACCGGGACCTCCTACGAGCAGTACTTC.

The CDR3 loop is CASTDVGGANTEAFF. The CDR3 DNA reads as TGTGCCAGCACCGATGTGGGGGGCGCGAACACTGAAGCTTTCTTT. This chain connects TRBV27 to TRBJ1-1; D is perhaps TRBD1 (6 bases). Trimming took 7 bases from V and 1 from J, leaving 16 bases between them. This CDR3 spans 15 amino acids. The germline gives CDR1 MNHEY, CDR2 SMNVEV (reference sequence).

This clone was recorded a few times. This chain connects TRBV6-5 to TRBJ1-2; D unresolved. V shed 6 bases and J shed 7 bases, with 18 bases lying between them. Germline V gene lookup returns CDR1 MNHEY and CDR2 SVGAGI. The CDR3 runs 14 residues. The CDR3 sequence: CASRTRTGFAGYTF. DNA for the CDR3: TGTGCCAGCAGGACCCGGACGGGGTTCGCTGGCTACACCTTC.

V is TRBV5-1 and J is TRBJ2-7, with 7 bases fitting TRBD2. Germline V CDR1 and CDR2: SGHRS, YFSETQ. Trimming took 2 bases from V and 1 from J; bases not matched to a gene: 9. CDR3 length: 16 residues. The CDR3: CASSLISSGPSYEQYF. Written as DNA, the CDR3 is TGCGCCAGCAGCTTAATTTCTAGCGGCCCTTCCTACGAGCAGTACTTC.